The table lists the clone carrying this T cell receptor (beta chain) with many counts. Antigen specificity is unknown. Using its own MiXCR run on the 5' RACE reads, TCRdb lists one record per CDR3 protein. The repertoire holds 45,000 to 65,000 distinct CDR3 sequences, with roughly 4.4% as singletons. The record originates from a study of neurological immune-mediated disorders. Study results and caveats: The most TCR clonal expansion was seen in HTLV-1-associated myelopathy, whereas the least was seen in multiple sclerosis, below the level in healthy controls.

V lost 4 bases to trimming and J lost 6 bases, with 10 bases between them. Germline V lookup: CDR1 MDHEN, CDR2 SYDVKM. The CDR3 is made up of 12 amino acids. The sample comprised PBMCs. The chain employs TRBV28 and TRBJ2-7; maybe TRBD2 (5 bases). This TCR was recovered from a man between 45 and 60 years old with multiple sclerosis. The CDR3, as DNA: TGTGCCAGCAGTTCACGGACTTTCGAGCAGTACTTC. This translates into CASSSRTFEQYF.